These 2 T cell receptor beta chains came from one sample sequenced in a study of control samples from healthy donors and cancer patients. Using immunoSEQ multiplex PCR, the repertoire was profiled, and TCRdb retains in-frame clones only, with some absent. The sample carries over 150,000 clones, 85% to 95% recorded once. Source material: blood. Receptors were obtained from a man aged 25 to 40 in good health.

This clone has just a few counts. Here the CDR3 DNA reads TGCGCCAGCAGTGATGGAGCGGGGGGAGTCTACGAGCAGTACTTC. Encoded protein: CASSDGAGGVYEQYF. The chain links TRBV10-1 to TRBJ2-7; TRBD2 matches at 9 bases. Trimming took 3 bases from V and 3 from J; bases not matched to a gene: 6. This CDR3 has 15 residues. Germline-derived CDR1 and CDR2 are WNHNN and SYGVQD (reference sequence).

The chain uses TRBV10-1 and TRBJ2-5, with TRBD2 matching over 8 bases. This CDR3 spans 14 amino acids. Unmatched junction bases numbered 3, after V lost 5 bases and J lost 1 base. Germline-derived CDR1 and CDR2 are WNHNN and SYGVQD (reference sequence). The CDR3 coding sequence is TGCGCCAGCAGTCCCGGGGGGGCCCAAGAGACCCAGTACTTC. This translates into CASSPGGAQETQYF.